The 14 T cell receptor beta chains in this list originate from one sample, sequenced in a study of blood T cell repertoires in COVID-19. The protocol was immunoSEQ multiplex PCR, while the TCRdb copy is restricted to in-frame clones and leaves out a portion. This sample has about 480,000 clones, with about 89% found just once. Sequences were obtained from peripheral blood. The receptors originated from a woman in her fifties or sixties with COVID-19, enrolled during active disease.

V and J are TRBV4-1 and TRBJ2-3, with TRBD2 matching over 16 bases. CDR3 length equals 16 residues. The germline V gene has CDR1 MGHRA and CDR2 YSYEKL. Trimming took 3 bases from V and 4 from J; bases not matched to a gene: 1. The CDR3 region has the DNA TGCGCCAGCAGCCAGGGACTAGCGGGGGGGTCAGATACGCAGTATTTT. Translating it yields CASSQGLAGGSDTQYF.

CDR3 nucleotides: TGTGCCAGCAGCGCCCCCTCTAGCGGGGAAAAGTTCTTC. Translated: CASSAPSSGEKFF. The V gene is TRBV21-1, the J gene TRBJ2-1; TRBD2 was called by the table and not checked on the DNA. TRBV21-1 is a listed pseudogene. This CDR3 is built from 13 residues.

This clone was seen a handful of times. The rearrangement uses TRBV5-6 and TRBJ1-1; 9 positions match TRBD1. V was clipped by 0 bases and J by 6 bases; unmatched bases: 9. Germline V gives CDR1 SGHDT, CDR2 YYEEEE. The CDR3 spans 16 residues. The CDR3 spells CASSLGQQGAGAEAFF. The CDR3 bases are TGTGCCAGCAGCTTGGGGCAACAGGGGGCAGGGGCTGAAGCTTTCTTT.

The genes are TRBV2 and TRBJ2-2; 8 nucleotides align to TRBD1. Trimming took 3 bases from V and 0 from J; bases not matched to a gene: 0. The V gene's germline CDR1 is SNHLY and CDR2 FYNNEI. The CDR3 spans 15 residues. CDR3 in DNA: TGTGCCAGCAGTGAGACAGGGGCGAACACCGGGGAGCTGTTTTTT. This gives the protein CASSETGANTGELFF. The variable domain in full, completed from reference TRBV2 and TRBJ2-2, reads EPEVTQTPSHQVTQMGQEVILRCVPISNHLYFYWYRQILGQKVEFLVSFYNNEISEKSEIFDDQFSVERPDGSNFTLKIRSTKLEDSAMYFCASSETGANTGELFFGEGSRLTVL.

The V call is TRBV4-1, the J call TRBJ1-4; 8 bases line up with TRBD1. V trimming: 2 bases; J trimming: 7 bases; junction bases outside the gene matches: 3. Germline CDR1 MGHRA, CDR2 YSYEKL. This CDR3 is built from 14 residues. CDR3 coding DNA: TGCGCCAGCAGCCAAAGACAGGGGAGTGAAAAACTGTTTTTT. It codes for CASSQRQGSEKLFF.

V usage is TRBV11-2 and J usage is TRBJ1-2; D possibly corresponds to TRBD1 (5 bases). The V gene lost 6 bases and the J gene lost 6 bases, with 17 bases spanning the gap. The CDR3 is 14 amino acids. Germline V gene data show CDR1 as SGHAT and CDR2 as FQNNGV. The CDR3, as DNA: TGTGCCAGCAGTCGGGGGGTCTCCCCGGATGGCTACACCTTC. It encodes CASSRGVSPDGYTF.

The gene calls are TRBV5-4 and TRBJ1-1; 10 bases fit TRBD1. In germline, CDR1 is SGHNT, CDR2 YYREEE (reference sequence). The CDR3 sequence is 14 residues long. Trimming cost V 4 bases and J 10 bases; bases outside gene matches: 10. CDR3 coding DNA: TGTGCCAGCAGCCAAAAAGGGACAGGGGTGAGAGCTTTCTTT. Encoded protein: CASSQKGTGVRAFF.

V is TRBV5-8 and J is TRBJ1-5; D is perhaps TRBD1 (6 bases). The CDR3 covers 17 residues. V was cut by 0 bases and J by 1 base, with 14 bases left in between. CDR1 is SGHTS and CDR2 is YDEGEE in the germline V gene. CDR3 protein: CASSLGTVASSNQPQHF. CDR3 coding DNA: TGTGCCAGCAGCTTGGGGACAGTAGCTTCCAGCAATCAGCCCCAGCATTTT.

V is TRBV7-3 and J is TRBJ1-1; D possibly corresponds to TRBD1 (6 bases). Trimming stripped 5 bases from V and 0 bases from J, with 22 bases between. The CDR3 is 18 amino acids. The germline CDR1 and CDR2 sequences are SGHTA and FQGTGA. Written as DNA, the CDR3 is TGTGCCAGCAGCCCCGTGGGGCGGGGGGCGAGCGTGAACACTGAAGCTTTCTTT. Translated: CASSPVGRGASVNTEAFF.

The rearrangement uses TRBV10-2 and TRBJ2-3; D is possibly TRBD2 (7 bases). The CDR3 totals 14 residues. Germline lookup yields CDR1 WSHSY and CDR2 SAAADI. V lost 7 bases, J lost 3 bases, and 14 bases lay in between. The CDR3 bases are TGCGCCAGCAACGGCGGGGGCGGGACAGATACGCAGTATTTT. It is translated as CASNGGGGTDTQYF.

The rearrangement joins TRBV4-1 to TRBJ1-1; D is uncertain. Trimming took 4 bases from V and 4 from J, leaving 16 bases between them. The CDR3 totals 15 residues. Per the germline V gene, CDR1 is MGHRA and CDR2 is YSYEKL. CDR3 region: CASSLQVAVTTEAFF. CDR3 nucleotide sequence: TGCGCCAGCAGCCTTCAAGTAGCAGTTACCACTGAAGCTTTCTTT.

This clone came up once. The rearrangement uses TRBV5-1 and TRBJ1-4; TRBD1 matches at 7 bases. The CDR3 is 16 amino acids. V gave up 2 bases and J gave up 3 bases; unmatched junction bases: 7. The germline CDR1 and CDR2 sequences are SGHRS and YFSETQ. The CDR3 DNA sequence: TGCGCCAGCAGCTTCTCAGGGGGTAGGGCTAATGAAAAACTGTTTTTT. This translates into CASSFSGGRANEKLFF.

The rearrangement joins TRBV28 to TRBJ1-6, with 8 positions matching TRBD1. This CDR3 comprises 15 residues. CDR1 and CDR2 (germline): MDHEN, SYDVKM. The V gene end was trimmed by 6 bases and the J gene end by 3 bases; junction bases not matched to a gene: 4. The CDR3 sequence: CASRSGGYYNSPLHF. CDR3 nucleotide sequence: TGTGCCAGCAGGTCAGGGGGCTACTATAATTCACCCCTCCACTTT.

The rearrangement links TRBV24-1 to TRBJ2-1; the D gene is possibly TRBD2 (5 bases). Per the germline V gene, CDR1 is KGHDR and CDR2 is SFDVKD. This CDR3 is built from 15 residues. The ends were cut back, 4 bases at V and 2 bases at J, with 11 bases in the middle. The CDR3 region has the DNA TGTGCCACCAGTGACGAAGCGGAGCCCTACAATGAGCAGTTCTTC. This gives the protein CATSDEAEPYNEQFF.